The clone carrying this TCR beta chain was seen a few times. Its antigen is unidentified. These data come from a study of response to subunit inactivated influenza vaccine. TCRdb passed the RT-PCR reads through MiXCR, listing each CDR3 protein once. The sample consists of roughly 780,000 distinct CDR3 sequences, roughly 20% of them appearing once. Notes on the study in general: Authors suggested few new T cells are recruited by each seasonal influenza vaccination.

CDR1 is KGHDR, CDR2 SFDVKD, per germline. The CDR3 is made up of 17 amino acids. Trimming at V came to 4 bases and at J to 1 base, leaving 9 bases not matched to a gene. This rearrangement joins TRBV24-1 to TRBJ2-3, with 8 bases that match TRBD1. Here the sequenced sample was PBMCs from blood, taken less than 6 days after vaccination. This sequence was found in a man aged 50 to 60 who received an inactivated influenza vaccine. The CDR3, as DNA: TGTGCCACCAGTGACGACCGGACAGGGCTAGGCACAGATACGCAGTATTTT. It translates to CATSDDRTGLGTDTQYF.